The 29 T cell receptor beta chains given below trace back to one sample, sequenced in a study of identical twins. TCRdb recomputed calls from the 5' RACE reads with MiXCR, one row per CDR3 protein. This sample yields 240,000 or so distinct CDR3 sequences, of which roughly 7% are seen a single time; about 3.6% belongs to the top ten. These same data were also listed under a study on yellow fever vaccine responses in identical twins.

Sequencing was carried out using memory (CD45RO+) T cells sorted from blood. These receptors were collected from a woman aged 18 to 35 in good health.

This clonotype was observed a few times. The chain uses TRBV7-2 and TRBJ1-2; a possible D gene is TRBD1 (5 bases). V lost 5 bases, J lost 6 bases, and 16 bases lay in between. The CDR3 loop spans 14 amino acids. The germline V gene has CDR1 SGHTA and CDR2 FQGNSA. CDR3 loop: CASSKTAGLDGYTF. CDR3 nucleotide sequence: TGTGCCAGCAGCAAAACCGCAGGGTTAGATGGCTACACCTTC.

The chain combines TRBV28 with TRBJ1-1, with TRBD1 matching over 8 bases. The CDR3 totals 15 residues. V was clipped by 3 bases and J by 1 base; unmatched bases: 4. Germline CDR1 MDHEN, CDR2 SYDVKM. CDR3 sequence reads: CASSFYGTGNTEAFF. The CDR3 coding sequence is TGTGCCAGCAGTTTTTATGGGACAGGGAACACTGAAGCTTTCTTT.

This clonotype was seen at least ten times. This sequence joins TRBV4-2 and TRBJ2-1; TRBD2 matches 11 bases. CDR3 length: 13 residues. Trimming cost V 5 bases and J 10 bases; bases outside gene matches: 4. Germline CDR1 is LGHNA and CDR2 is YNFKEQ. CDR3 residues: CASSWGLAEEQFF. For the CDR3, the DNA is TGTGCCAGCAGCTGGGGACTAGCGGAAGAGCAGTTCTTC.

The chain uses TRBV18 and TRBJ1-1; no reliable D call. V was cut by 3 bases and J by 0 bases, with 11 bases left in between. The CDR3 covers 15 residues. Germline V CDR1 and CDR2: KGHSH, LQKENI. DNA of the CDR3: TGTGCCAGCTCACCCCAACCGTTTATGAACACTGAAGCTTTCTTT. Encoded protein: CASSPQPFMNTEAFF.

This clonotype has just a few counts. V is TRBV6-4 and J is TRBJ2-2, with unresolved D. This CDR3 has 14 residues. CDR1 MRHNA and CDR2 SNTAGT come from the germline V gene. The germline V and J ends were trimmed by 6 bases and 5 bases, with 13 bases remaining between them. CDR3: CASSRAVWTGELFF. Written as DNA, the CDR3 is TGTGCCAGCAGCCGAGCAGTCTGGACCGGGGAGCTGTTTTTT.

This clonotype was observed at least ten times. This chain uses TRBV28 with TRBJ2-1; D gene ambiguous. CDR1 and CDR2 (germline): MDHEN, SYDVKM. The germline V and J ends were trimmed by 2 bases and 4 bases, with 6 bases remaining between them. The CDR3 runs to 13 residues. The CDR3 nucleotides read TGTGCCAGCAGTTTAAGCCCATACAATGAGCAGTTCTTC. Protein product: CASSLSPYNEQFF.

This clonotype was seen a few times. This chain links TRBV6-1 with TRBJ2-7; maybe TRBD1 (5 bases). Germline lookup yields CDR1 MNHNS and CDR2 SASEGT. V lost 1 base and J lost 7, with 20 bases in between. CDR3 length equals 16 residues. This CDR3 is CASSEEGTGGRWEQYF. In nucleotides, the CDR3 is TGTGCCAGCAGTGAAGAGGGAACAGGTGGTCGCTGGGAGCAGTACTTC.

This clonotype came up a few times. This chain links TRBV20-1 with TRBJ2-7; D is uncertain. The V end lost 2 bases, the J end lost 3 bases, and 5 bases lay between the germline ends. The CDR3 contains 11 residues. Germline V CDR1 and CDR2: DFQATT, SNEGSKA (reference sequence). The CDR3 DNA sequence: TGCAGTGCTAGAACTGGCTACGAGCAGTACTTC. Translation gives CSARTGYEQYF.

This clonotype was detected ten times or more. The chain uses TRBV10-3 and TRBJ1-4; D is unresolved. Germline lookup yields CDR1 ENHRY and CDR2 SYGVKD. CDR3 length equals 14 residues. V lost 2 bases, J lost 0 bases, and 4 bases lay in between. The DNA for the CDR3 is TGTGCCATCAGTGAGGTCGCAACTAATGAAAAACTGTTTTTT. It translates to CAISEVATNEKLFF.

In its sample, this clonotype was seen many times. The rearrangement links TRBV20-1 to TRBJ2-1; TRBD2 agrees at 15 bases. This CDR3 comprises 18 residues. The germline V gene encodes CDR1 DFQATT and CDR2 SNEGSKA (reference sequence). The CDR3 bases are TGCACTAAAGTCCGTCCCGGGACTAGCGGGGGGACGGGAGATGAGCAGTTCTTC. Translated, it gives CTKVRPGTSGGTGDEQFF.

This clonotype was recorded at least ten times. The V call is TRBV5-1, the J call TRBJ2-7; 7 bases match TRBD1. The CDR3 sequence is 16 residues long. Trimming cost V 4 bases and J 1 base; bases outside gene matches: 11. Germline loops: CDR1 SGHRS, CDR2 YFSETQ. CDR3 sequence: CASSIKQGTLSYEQYF. The CDR3 DNA reads TGCGCCAGCAGCATAAAACAGGGGACCCTATCCTACGAGCAGTACTTC. Variable domain in full (rest from reference TRBV5-1 and TRBJ2-7): KAGVTQTPRYLIKTRGQQVTLSCSPISGHRSVSWYQQTPGQGLQFLFEYFSETQRNKGNFPGRFSGRQFSNSRSEMNVSTLELGDSALYLCASSIKQGTLSYEQYFGPGTRLTVT.

This clonotype appeared many times. This chain joins TRBV12-3 or TRBV12-4 and TRBJ2-3, with D possibly being TRBD2 (6 bases). The CDR3 spans 15 residues. The V and J ends lost 2 bases and 5 bases respectively, with 14 bases between them. The CDR3 is CASSLRRVTGDTQYF. CDR3 DNA: TGTGCCAGCAGTTTAAGGAGGGTAACGGGAGATACGCAGTATTTT.

This clonotype was observed at least ten times. The chain couples TRBV7-9 to TRBJ2-3, with 8 bases lining up with TRBD1. J gave up 3 bases and V 5 bases, and 7 bases lay outside the gene matches. Germline-derived CDR1 and CDR2 are SEHNR and FQNEAQ (reference sequence). The CDR3 contains 15 residues. The CDR3 DNA reads TGTGCCAGCAGCGCCGACAGGGGCTCTACAGATACGCAGTATTTT. Its translation: CASSADRGSTDTQYF.

The genes are TRBV20-1 and TRBJ2-1, with 14 bases lining up with TRBD2. With 1 base clipped from V and 4 bases from J, the junction kept 9 bases outside the gene matches. The CDR3 runs 18 residues. The germline V gene encodes CDR1 DFQATT and CDR2 SNEGSKA (reference sequence). In DNA, the CDR3 is TGCAGTGCTAGAGCCAAAGGGACTAGCGGGAGAGGGTACAATGAGCAGTTCTTC. Its translation: CSARAKGTSGRGYNEQFF.

This clonotype was seen ten or more times. The genes are TRBV5-1 and TRBJ1-5; possibly TRBD1 for D (5 bases). V dropped 4 bases and J dropped 2 bases, with 13 bases sitting between them. This CDR3 is 15 amino acids long. Germline assignment: CDR1 SGHRS and CDR2 YFSETQ. The DNA for the CDR3 is TGCGCCAGCAGCGAAACCGGGGGGGGCAATCAGCCCCAGCATTTT. Translated: CASSETGGGNQPQHF.

This clonotype was seen at least ten times. This rearrangement joins TRBV6-1 to TRBJ2-1; D may correspond to TRBD1 or TRBD2 (5 bases each). Trimming took 8 bases from V and 4 from J, leaving 12 bases between them. The CDR3 runs 13 residues. Germline loops: CDR1 MNHNS, CDR2 SASEGT. CDR3 sequence reads: CASSRGPYNEQFF. The CDR3 DNA sequence: TGTGCCAGCTCGAGGGGTCCGTACAATGAGCAGTTCTTC.

This clonotype has more than one count but fewer than ten. The chain joins TRBV6-1 to TRBJ2-3; 10 positions agree with TRBD1. This CDR3 is 15 amino acids long. The ends lost 8 bases at V and 4 bases at J; junction bases unmatched: 9. Germline V gene sequence: CDR1 MNHNS, CDR2 SASEGT. CDR3 DNA: TGTGCCAGCGGCGCGGTCGGACAGGGGGCAGATACGCAGTATTTT. This encodes CASGAVGQGADTQYF.

This clonotype was found a few times. The V and J genes are TRBV27 and TRBJ2-1; D ambiguous. The CDR3 is 16 amino acids. Trimming took 5 bases from V and 0 from J, leaving 14 bases between them. Germline V gene lookup returns CDR1 MNHEY and CDR2 SMNVEV (reference sequence). Written as DNA, the CDR3 is TGTGCCAGCAGTGCCCCGGGCTCGAGCTCCTACAATGAGCAGTTCTTC. It is translated as CASSAPGSSSYNEQFF.

In its sample, this clonotype was seen many times. CDR3: CASSGGVTPALEQFF. The CDR3 DNA is TGTGCCAGCAGTGGGGGTGTGACTCCCGCCCTTGAGCAGTTCTTC. V and J are TRBV3-1 and TRBJ2-1; D may correspond to TRBD1 or TRBD2 (5 bases each). Trimming removed 6 bases at V and 9 bases at J, with 21 bases between. Germline CDR1 is LGHDT and CDR2 is YNNKEL (reference sequence). This CDR3 spans 15 amino acids.

This clonotype was seen a few times. This rearrangement joins TRBV7-6 to TRBJ2-1, with D uncertain. Germline loops: CDR1 SGHVS, CDR2 FNYEAQ. Trimming cost V 5 bases and J 5 bases, with 13 bases left between them. This CDR3 is 14 amino acids long. CDR3: CASSPSTLNNEQFF. The CDR3 DNA sequence: TGTGCCAGCAGCCCCAGCACCCTGAACAATGAGCAGTTCTTC. The variable domain in full, with the rest retrieved from reference TRBV7-6 and TRBJ2-1, is GAGVSQSPRYKVTKRGQDVALRCDPISGHVSLYWYRQALGQGPEFLTYFNYEAQQDKSGLPNDRFSAERPEGSISTLTIQRTEQRDSAMYRCASSPSTLNNEQFFGPGTRLTVL.

This clonotype came up a few times. This chain joins TRBV15 and TRBJ1-4; D remains ambiguous. Germline CDR1 LNHNV, CDR2 YYDKDF (reference sequence). Trimming took off 1 base at V and 8 bases at J, with 5 bases between the two ends. The CDR3 has 12 residues. The CDR3 here is CATSRGIEKLFF. DNA for the CDR3: TGTGCCACCAGCAGAGGGATAGAAAAACTGTTTTTT.

The chain joins TRBV5-1 to TRBJ2-7; no reliable D call. CDR3 length: 15 residues. The V gene's germline CDR1 is SGHRS and CDR2 YFSETQ. V lost 3 bases and J lost 0, with 13 bases in between. The CDR3 loop is CASSSSQVGSYEQYF. CDR3 nucleotide sequence: TGCGCCAGCAGCTCAAGCCAGGTAGGCTCCTACGAGCAGTACTTC.

This clonotype has at least ten counts. The chain links TRBV20-1 to TRBJ1-3; D may be TRBD1 (6 bases). CDR1 is DFQATT and CDR2 is SNEGSKA in the germline V gene (reference sequence). The V gene lost 2 bases and the J gene lost 4 bases, with 12 bases spanning the gap. The CDR3 has 14 residues. Written as DNA, the CDR3 is TGCAGTGCTAGACCCGGGGGCGCCGGAAACACCATATATTTT. Protein: CSARPGGAGNTIYF.

In its sample, this clonotype was seen many times. Germline is not matched at one junction end, which may reflect a read error. V usage is TRBV5-1 and J usage is TRBJ2-1; TRBD1 matches 8 bases. CDR3 length: 12 residues. CDR1 is SGHRS and CDR2 is YFSETQ in the germline V gene. The CDR3: CASSRTGNDQFF. Written as DNA, the CDR3 is TGCGCCAGCAGCCGGACAGGGAATGATCAGTTCTTC.

This clonotype was observed a few times. This rearrangement joins TRBV25-1 to TRBJ2-1; D call uncertain. This CDR3 spans 14 amino acids. V dropped 3 bases and J dropped 3 bases, with 9 bases sitting between them. Germline V gene data show CDR1 as MGHDK and CDR2 as SYGVNS. The chain's CDR3 is CASSDGSDYNEQFF. CDR3 sequence (DNA): TGTGCCAGCAGTGACGGTTCTGACTACAATGAGCAGTTCTTC.

This clonotype was observed a handful of times. The J gene is TRBJ2-1, the V gene TRBV5-5; 10 bases map to TRBD1. Trimming at V came to 1 base and at J to 5 bases, leaving 3 bases not matched to a gene. Germline CDR1 SGHKS, CDR2 YYEKEE (reference sequence). This CDR3 has 15 residues. The CDR3 loop reads CASSLWGQGNNEQFF. The CDR3, as DNA: TGTGCCAGCAGCTTGTGGGGACAGGGGAACAATGAGCAGTTCTTC.

The chain recombines TRBV15 with TRBJ2-3; TRBD1 might be the D (6 bases). The germline gives CDR1 LNHNV, CDR2 YYDKDF (reference sequence). CDR3 size: 15 residues. V dropped 2 bases and J dropped 0 bases, with 9 bases sitting between them. The CDR3: CATSRRGQSTDTQYF. The CDR3 DNA sequence: TGTGCCACCAGCAGAAGGGGACAAAGCACAGATACGCAGTATTTT.

The chain joins TRBV5-1 to TRBJ2-2; D ambiguous. The CDR3 runs 16 residues. V was clipped by 0 bases and J by 7 bases, with 16 bases between them. The germline gives CDR1 SGHRS, CDR2 YFSETQ. CDR3 sequence (DNA): TGCGCCAGCAGCTTGGATGGCCCCCCCGGGCGCGGGGAGCTGTTTTTT. Its translation is CASSLDGPPGRGELFF.

This clonotype showed up many times. The V and J genes are TRBV19 and TRBJ2-2, with 9 bases lining up with TRBD1. This CDR3 has 16 amino acids. V lost 5 bases, J lost 5 bases, and 9 bases stayed unmatched. Germline V gene lookup returns CDR1 LNHDA and CDR2 SQIVND (reference sequence). As DNA, the CDR3 is TGTGCCAGTAGTGACTACAGGGGGCGCGGAACCGGGGAGCTGTTTTTT. The encoded protein is CASSDYRGRGTGELFF.